These 23 T cell receptor beta chains share one sample of origin, sequenced in a study of T cell clonality in common variable immunodeficiency. Overall study results and limits: Common variable immunodeficiency TCR beta sequences reportedly had fewer deletions and N-nucleotide insertions.

Profiling relied on immunoSEQ multiplex PCR, and the TCRdb table lists in-frame clones only, not all of them. The record shows about 25,000 clones for this sample, with no singletons present. Antigens of these TCRs are unknown. The sample consisted of peripheral blood mononuclear cells. The receptors stem from a human donor with common variable immunodeficiency.

This clone was seen at least ten times. The CDR3 goes on 3 residues after the read ends, and that part is filled in from the germline J gene. The chain is built from TRBV7-8 and TRBJ2-3; 7 nucleotides match TRBD1. The V segment lost 5 bases and the J segment 2 bases; nucleotides outside the gene matches: 7. This CDR3 comprises 15 residues. Germline CDR1 is SGHVS and CDR2 is FQNEAQ. The part of the CDR3 DNA that was read is TGTGCCAGCAGCCCCAGGACAGGCTTCACAGATACG. Translation: CASSPRTGFTDT. From start to end, the CDR3 is CASSPRTGFTDTQYF.

The sample holds many counts of this clone. The observed sequence ends 3 residues before the CDR3 terminus, with the missing tail filled in from the germline J gene. The rearrangement links TRBV5-1 to TRBJ1-5; D is ambiguous. The CDR3 is 13 residues long. The germline V gene has CDR1 SGHRS and CDR2 YFSETQ. V was trimmed by 0 bases and J by 4 bases, leaving 5 bases between them. CDR3 in amino acids: CASSLGPNQPQHF. Partial CDR3 DNA: TGCGCCAGCAGCTTGGGTCCAAATCAGCCC. The full variable domain, with the rest looked up from reference TRBV5-1 and TRBJ1-5, is KAGVTQTPRYLIKTRGQQVTLSCSPISGHRSVSWYQQTPGQGLQFLFEYFSETQRNKGNFPGRFSGRQFSNSRSEMNVSTLELGDSALYLCASSLGPNQPQHFGDGTRLSIL.

Many counts were recorded for this clone. The CDR3 goes on 3 residues after the read ends, and that part is filled in from the germline J gene. The V and J genes are TRBV5-1 and TRBJ2-1; 8 bases map to TRBD1. J lost 3 bases, V lost 4 bases, and 6 bases had no gene match. The CDR3 spans 15 residues. In germline, CDR1 is SGHRS, CDR2 YFSETQ. The chain's CDR3 is CASSPGGTHYNEQFF. The sequenced CDR3 bases are TGCGCCAGCAGCCCAGGGGGCACCCACTACAATGAG.

A note on this clone: The read terminates 3 residues ahead of where the CDR3 ends, so the germline J gene completes it. This sequence joins TRBV7-9 and TRBJ1-5, with D unresolved. CDR1 is SEHNR and CDR2 is FQNEAQ in the germline V gene (reference sequence). V was cut by 0 bases and J by 3 bases, with 6 bases left in between. This CDR3 comprises 14 residues. The CDR3 sequence is CASSLAGFNQPQHF. The covered CDR3 bases are TGTGCCAGCAGCTTAGCAGGGTTCAATCAGCCC.

As for this clone: The CDR3 is cut off 3 residues early in the read; its end comes from the germline J gene. The chain links TRBV18 to TRBJ2-3, with 8 bases matching TRBD1. Germline V CDR1 and CDR2: KGHSH, LQKENI. The CDR3 spans 16 residues. The V segment lost 4 bases and the J segment 4 bases; nucleotides outside the gene matches: 10. CDR3 sequence reads: CASSRLQGAGSDTQYF. The sequenced CDR3 bases are TGTGCCAGCTCACGGTTGCAGGGGGCCGGATCAGATACG. The whole variable domain, filled in from reference TRBV18 and TRBJ2-3, reads NAGVMQNPRHLVRRRGQEARLRCSPMKGHSHVYWYRQLPEEGLKFMVYLQKENIIDESGMPKERFSAEFPKEGPSILRIQQVVRGDSAAYFCASSRLQGAGSDTQYFGPGTRLTVL.

This clone has more than one count but fewer than ten. The CDR3 goes on 3 residues after the read ends, and that part is filled in from the germline J gene. The gene calls are TRBV7-3 and TRBJ2-5, with 9 bases aligning to TRBD2. CDR1 is SGHTA, CDR2 FQGTGA, per germline. Trimming took 2 bases from V and 5 from J; bases not matched to a gene: 9. This CDR3 spans 16 amino acids. This CDR3 is CASSLGGSGSRETQYF. The CDR3 DNA, read in part, is TGTGCCAGCAGCTTAGGTGGTAGCGGGAGTAGGGAGACC.

This clone was observed a handful of times. The sequenced fragment ends 3 residues before the CDR3 boundary, so the rest is inferred from the germline J gene. The gene calls are TRBV5-1 and TRBJ2-7, with 7 bases matching TRBD1. Germline V gene sequence: CDR1 SGHRS, CDR2 YFSETQ. The length of the CDR3 is 14 residues. The V gene end was trimmed by 2 bases and the J gene end by 3 bases; junction bases not matched to a gene: 5. CDR3 amino acids: CASSFGQDHYEQYF. CDR3 DNA, as far as it was read: TGCGCCAGCAGCTTCGGACAGGACCACTACGAG.

Comments on this clone: With the read ending 3 residues before the CDR3 end, the germline J gene is used to fill in that end. This sequence joins TRBV5-1 and TRBJ2-5; D is unresolved. In germline, CDR1 is SGHRS, CDR2 YFSETQ. Trimming stripped 1 base from V and 5 bases from J, with 9 bases between. This CDR3 is built from 13 residues. CDR3 loop: CASSLSSTETQYF. CDR3 DNA (partial): TGCGCCAGCAGCTTGAGTAGCACGGAGACC.

Note on this clone: The read finishes 3 residues shy of the CDR3 end, and the germline J gene is used to complete it. V is TRBV19 and J is TRBJ2-1; TRBD2 matches 11 bases. Germline V CDR1 and CDR2: LNHDA, SQIVND (reference sequence). J lost 2 bases, V lost 5 bases, and 11 bases had no gene match. CDR3 length: 18 amino acids. The CDR3 sequence is CASSPGTSGLGAYNEQFF. The CDR3 DNA, read in part, is TGTGCCAGTAGTCCCGGGACTAGCGGTCTAGGCGCCTACAATGAG.

CDR3 DNA, as far as it was read: TGCGCCAGCAGCTTAGCTTGGAATGAG. Translating gives CASSLAWNE. The full CDR3 reads CASSLAWNEQFF. V gene TRBV5-1 combines with J gene TRBJ2-1; D unresolved. The observed sequence ends 3 residues before the CDR3 terminus, with the missing tail filled in from the germline J gene. Germline loops: CDR1 SGHRS, CDR2 YFSETQ. The length of the CDR3 is 12 residues. Trimming shortened V by 2 bases and J by 7 bases, and 7 bases separated the two germline ends.

This clone has only a few counts. The observed sequence ends 3 residues before the CDR3 terminus, with the missing tail filled in from the germline J gene. V is TRBV20-1 and J is TRBJ2-3, with TRBD1 as a possible D gene (5 bases). Germline V gene lookup returns CDR1 DFQATT and CDR2 SNEGSKA (reference sequence). Trimming left V 5 bases short and J 4 bases short, with 13 bases between. The CDR3 totals 13 residues. The DNA read from the CDR3 is TGCAGTGCTGGCGGCAGGGATGCAGATACG. This gives the protein CSAGGRDADT. The full CDR3 sequence reads CSAGGRDADTQYF.

This clone has only a few counts. Read data end 3 residues before the CDR3 end; the end is taken from the germline J gene. This chain uses TRBV10-2 with TRBJ2-7, with D tentatively TRBD2 (6 bases). There are 14 residues in the CDR3. The V end was cut by 2 bases, the J end by 6 bases, with 14 bases between. Germline loops: CDR1 WSHSY, CDR2 SAAADI. CDR3 DNA, as far as it was read: TGCGCCAGCAGTGAGACTAGCCGTTCTTCCGAG. Encoded protein: CASSETSRSSE. The full CDR3 protein is CASSETSRSSEQYF.

On this clone itself: Coverage ceases 3 residues before the CDR3 finishes, and the germline J gene fills in the end. The chain links TRBV18 to TRBJ2-7, with 9 bases lining up with TRBD1. Germline lookup yields CDR1 KGHSH and CDR2 LQKENI. The CDR3 length is 14 residues. The J segment lost 3 bases and the V segment lost 3 bases, leaving 3 bases of the junction unmatched. The chain's CDR3 is CASSPGQGSYEQYF. CDR3 DNA, as far as it was read: TGTGCCAGCTCACCGGGACAGGGTAGCTACGAG.

To note about this clone: Read sequence stops 3 residues before the CDR3 end, and the germline J gene provides the missing end. V and J are TRBV2 and TRBJ1-1, with D uncertain. CDR3 length equals 15 residues. Germline CDR1 SNHLY, CDR2 FYNNEI. The ends were cut back, 6 bases at V and 5 bases at J, with 19 bases in the middle. The DNA read from the CDR3 is TGTGCCAGCAGCCGCGAGGCAGGAGGGTGGACTGAA. Encoded protein: CASSREAGGWTE. The CDR3 in its entirety is CASSREAGGWTEAFF.

This clone was seen at least ten times. CDR3 DNA (partial): TGTGCCAGCAGCTTGAGGCTAGCGGGTAACACCGGGGAG. It codes for CASSLRLAGNTGE. The CDR3 reads in full as CASSLRLAGNTGELFF. V and J are TRBV5-4 and TRBJ2-2, with TRBD2 identical over 8 bases. The observed sequence ends 3 residues before the CDR3 terminus, with the missing tail filled in from the germline J gene. Germline V gives CDR1 SGHNT, CDR2 YYREEE (reference sequence). The V gene end was trimmed by 1 base and the J gene end by 2 bases; junction bases not matched to a gene: 4. This CDR3 spans 16 amino acids. The full variable domain, rest sourced from reference TRBV5-4 and TRBJ2-2, is ETGVTQSPTHLIKTRGQQVTLRCSSQSGHNTVSWYQQALGQGPQFIFQYYREEENGRGNFPPRFSGLQFPNYSSELNVNALELDDSALYLCASSLRLAGNTGELFFGEGSRLTVL.

A word on this clone: The read halts 3 residues ahead of the CDR3 end, with the missing end drawn from the germline J gene. The chain recombines TRBV5-4 with TRBJ2-5; TRBD1 might be the D (5 bases). V lost 4 bases, J lost 4 bases, and 11 bases lay in between. The length of the CDR3 is 13 residues. Germline CDR1 SGHNT, CDR2 YYREEE (reference sequence). CDR3 sequence reads: CASSGDSGETQYF. The CDR3 bases that were read are TGTGCCAGCAGCGGAGACAGTGGAGAGACC.

This clone has more than one count but fewer than ten. The CDR3 end is not reached by the read, which stops 3 residues before it; the germline J gene fills it in. V is TRBV10-3 and J is TRBJ2-1, with 16 bases matching TRBD2. The junction had 6 bases not matched to a gene; V was cut back by 8 bases and J by 2 bases. Germline V lookup: CDR1 ENHRY, CDR2 SYGVKD. There are 17 residues in the CDR3. CDR3 DNA, as far as it was read: TGTGCCATCGGTGGGACTAGCGGGAGGGAAGCCTACAATGAG. Amino acids: CAIGGTSGREAYNE. The entire CDR3 protein is CAIGGTSGREAYNEQFF.

This clone has ten or more counts. The read comes to an end 3 residues before the CDR3 does, leaving the germline J gene to fill in the end. The J gene is TRBJ2-7, the V gene TRBV5-1, with a weak D call TRBD1 (5 bases). This CDR3 region has 14 residues. The V gene lost 0 bases and the J gene lost 2 bases, with 9 bases spanning the gap. Germline V gives CDR1 SGHRS, CDR2 YFSETQ. The CDR3 DNA, read in part, is TGCGCCAGCAGCTTGGTAGCAGGGACCTACGAG. It translates to CASSLVAGTYE. The CDR3 in full is CASSLVAGTYEQYF.

This clone is classed as medium-sized. The CDR3: CSAIRGSYGYTF. CDR3 DNA (partial): TGCAGTGCAATCAGGGGGAGCTATGGC. The V and J genes are TRBV20-1 and TRBJ1-2, with 7 positions matching TRBD1. The CDR3 end falls 3 residues outside the read, so it is completed with the germline J gene. CDR1 is DFQATT and CDR2 is SNEGSKA in the germline V gene (reference sequence). The V and J ends lost 6 bases and 4 bases, in that order; junction bases with no gene match: 5. The CDR3 is 12 residues long.

This clone was found many times. The DNA ends 3 residues before the CDR3 does, and the rest of the CDR3 is filled in from the germline J gene. The chain has TRBV18 and TRBJ2-2, with 9 bases fitting TRBD1. The germline V gene has CDR1 KGHSH and CDR2 LQKENI. V shed 3 bases, J shed 1 base, and the junction held 3 bases outside the gene matches. There are 16 residues in the CDR3. The CDR3 bases that were read are TGTGCCAGCTCACCTTTGGGACAGGGGAACACCGGGGAG. The encoded protein is CASSPLGQGNTGE. The full CDR3 reads CASSPLGQGNTGELFF.

As to this clone: The read falls 3 residues short of the CDR3 end, and the missing part is taken from the germline J gene. The genes are TRBV7-6 and TRBJ1-3, with 9 nucleotides matching TRBD1. J was trimmed by 4 bases and V by 4 bases; bases with no gene match: 5. Germline assignment: CDR1 SGHVS and CDR2 FNYEAQ. The CDR3 is made up of 15 amino acids. The CDR3 DNA, read in part, is TGTGCCAGCAGCTCACGGACAGGGGAAGGAAACACC. Translation: CASSSRTGEGNT. The whole CDR3 is CASSSRTGEGNTIYF.

This clone was counted a few times. The CDR3 end is not reached by the read, which stops 3 residues before it; the germline J gene fills it in. This chain links TRBV18 with TRBJ2-7, with 9 positions matching TRBD2. Germline-derived CDR1 and CDR2 are KGHSH and LQKENI. The junction had 12 bases not matched to a gene; V was cut back by 4 bases and J by 2 bases. The CDR3 covers 17 residues. Partial CDR3 DNA: TGTGCCAGCTCACTCCAAACCAGGACTAGCGTTGCCTACGAG. This translates into CASSLQTRTSVAYE. The CDR3, in full, reads CASSLQTRTSVAYEQYF. Supplemented by reference TRBV18 and TRBJ2-7, the full variable domain reads NAGVMQNPRHLVRRRGQEARLRCSPMKGHSHVYWYRQLPEEGLKFMVYLQKENIIDESGMPKERFSAEFPKEGPSILRIQQVVRGDSAAYFCASSLQTRTSVAYEQYFGPGTRLTVT.

By proportion, this clone is medium-sized (0.01 to 0.1%). The sequenced fragment ends 3 residues before the CDR3 boundary, so the rest is inferred from the germline J gene. The V call is TRBV12-3 or TRBV12-4, the J call TRBJ2-7, with TRBD2 as a possible D gene (6 bases). V lost 4 bases and J 2 bases, leaving 18 bases between the germline ends. The CDR3 covers 16 residues. The CDR3 is CASSSAGTQSPYEQYF. The CDR3 bases that were read are TGTGCCAGCAGTTCCGCCGGGACTCAGAGCCCCTACGAG.